These 20 T cell receptor beta chains were sequenced from one sample in a study of blood T cells in healthy people across ages. Primers used in a second PCR of about 7 to 11 cycles were a sample-barcoded 5' primer and a J-beta primer mix. Using its own MiXCR run on the 5' RACE reads, TCRdb lists one record per CDR3 protein. The sample contains 750,000 to 1,000,000 distinct CDR3 sequences, about 27% of which appear only once. The sample also formed part of further work on T cells of mothers and their children.

Sequencing was done on a sample of blood. The receptors shown here come from a woman in her forties in good health.

This clonotype has a count of ten or more. This chain uses TRBV5-1 with TRBJ1-2, with TRBD1 as a possible D gene (5 bases). The CDR3 is 14 amino acids. Between the trimmed V and J ends, which lost 0 bases and 5 bases, there was a span of 11 bases. CDR1 and CDR2 from the germline V gene are SGHRS and YFSETQ. The CDR3 is CASSLDGREYGYTF. The CDR3 region has the DNA TGCGCCAGCAGCTTGGATGGCAGGGAATATGGCTACACCTTC.

This clonotype was counted between two and nine times. V usage is TRBV5-1 and J usage is TRBJ1-6, with D possibly TRBD1 on 5 matching bases. V dropped 0 bases and J dropped 10 bases, with 14 bases sitting between them. This CDR3 has 15 residues. Germline V gene sequence: CDR1 SGHRS, CDR2 YFSETQ. For the CDR3, the DNA is TGCGCCAGCAGCTTGGCCGGCGCGGGGCGCTCACCCCTCCACTTT. The encoded protein is CASSLAGAGRSPLHF.

This clonotype was seen many times. This rearrangement joins TRBV13 to TRBJ2-3; 8 nucleotides match TRBD1. The germline CDR1 and CDR2 sequences are PRHDT and FYEKMQ (reference sequence). The CDR3 is made up of 15 amino acids. V shed 6 bases, J shed 3 bases, and the junction held 8 bases outside the gene matches. CDR3: CASSSGQGTTDTQYF. The CDR3 nucleotides are TGTGCCAGCAGTTCCGGACAGGGTACGACAGATACGCAGTATTTT.

This clonotype was detected ten times or more. This rearrangement joins TRBV29-1 to TRBJ2-2; TRBD1 or TRBD2 may be the D gene (5 bases each). The CDR3 is 15 residues long. In germline, CDR1 is SQVTM, CDR2 ANQGSEA. Trimming shortened V by 4 bases and J by 0 bases, and 12 bases separated the two germline ends. The CDR3 nucleotides are TGCAGCGTTGTAGCAGGGACCGCGAACACCGGGGAGCTGTTTTTT. Protein product: CSVVAGTANTGELFF.

This chain links TRBV20-1 with TRBJ2-6; D is possibly TRBD2 (6 bases). The CDR3 runs 18 residues. Germline lookup yields CDR1 DFQATT and CDR2 SNEGSKA (reference sequence). The V end lost 1 base, the J end lost 0 bases, and 16 bases lay between the germline ends. The CDR3, as DNA: TGCAGTGCTAGAGGGGGACTTCCCCTGAGCTCTGGGGCCAACGTCCTGACTTTC. This encodes CSARGGLPLSSGANVLTF.

A word on this clonotype: A read error may produce the germline difference seen at one junction end. This chain links TRBV24-1 with TRBJ2-3; TRBD1 might be the D (5 bases). Per the germline V gene, CDR1 is KGHDR and CDR2 is SFDVKD. This CDR3 comprises 17 residues. CDR3: CATSDFDGAGRTDTLYF. The CDR3 nucleotides are TGTGCCACCAGTGATTTCGATGGGGCAGGGCGCACAGATACGCTGTATTTT.

The chain links TRBV7-9 to TRBJ2-7; D is possibly TRBD1 or TRBD2 (5 bases each). V was trimmed by 4 bases and J by 2 bases, leaving 18 bases between them. This CDR3 has 16 residues. CDR1 SEHNR and CDR2 FQNEAQ come from the germline V gene (reference sequence). The CDR3 loop reads CASSSSRDPKTYEQYF. The DNA for the CDR3 is TGTGCCAGCAGCTCGAGCCGGGACCCGAAGACCTACGAGCAGTACTTC.

The CDR3, as DNA: TGCGCCAGCAGCCAACCCCCCACAGATACGCAGTATTTT. As protein: CASSQPPTDTQYF. J is TRBJ2-3 and V is TRBV5-1; D remains unclear. The germline V and J ends were trimmed by 4 bases and 2 bases, with 8 bases remaining between them. Looked up from germline, CDR1 is SGHRS and CDR2 is YFSETQ. This CDR3 is built from 13 residues.

This rearrangement joins TRBV5-1 to TRBJ1-1; D gene uncertain. Germline V gene data show CDR1 as SGHRS and CDR2 as YFSETQ. Trimming took off 4 bases at V and 2 bases at J, with 18 bases between the two ends. The CDR3 is made up of 16 amino acids. DNA of the CDR3: TGCGCCAGCAGCCTGACGGCAGGTACAACCAACACTGAAGCTTTCTTT. Residues: CASSLTAGTTNTEAFF.

This clonotype turned up a few times. The rearrangement links TRBV6-6 to TRBJ1-2; D call uncertain. The CDR3 sequence is 12 residues long. V dropped 7 bases and J dropped 3 bases, with 9 bases sitting between them. The germline V gene encodes CDR1 MNHNY and CDR2 SVGAGI (reference sequence). The CDR3, as DNA: TGTGCCAGCACCCCCCAGGACTATGGCTACACCTTC. Its translation: CASTPQDYGYTF.

With respect to this clonotype: A clone one base away is much larger, so this may be a read error. The CDR3 region has the DNA TGTGCCAGCAGTTCCTCCTACGACAGGAGGGGGAGCACTGAAGCTTTCTTT. It specifies CASSSSYDRRGSTEAFF. The chain uses TRBV12-3 or TRBV12-4 and TRBJ1-1; D possibly corresponds to TRBD1 (6 bases). V was pared by 4 bases and J by 4 bases, with 22 bases between. The CDR3 is made up of 17 amino acids.

Many counts were recorded for this clonotype. This chain connects TRBV25-1 to TRBJ2-6; D is perhaps TRBD1 or TRBD2 (5 bases each). Trimming pared 1 base from V and 0 bases from J, leaving 13 bases between. Germline V gives CDR1 MGHDK, CDR2 SYGVNS. CDR3 size: 18 residues. The CDR3 sequence: CASSEFRENSSGANVLTF. The CDR3, as DNA: TGTGCCAGCAGTGAATTCAGGGAGAACAGCTCTGGGGCCAACGTCCTGACTTTC.

The J gene is TRBJ1-2, the V gene TRBV6-5; D may be TRBD1 (6 bases). Germline V lookup: CDR1 MNHEY, CDR2 SVGAGI. The length of the CDR3 is 14 residues. The ends were cut back, 4 bases at V and 6 bases at J, with 15 bases in the middle. The chain's CDR3 is CASSLQGGGNGYTF. In DNA, the CDR3 is TGTGCCAGCAGTTTACAGGGTGGAGGAAATGGCTACACCTTC.

The chain has TRBV12-3 or TRBV12-4 and TRBJ1-5, with D tentatively TRBD1 (6 bases). V gave up 5 bases and J gave up 0 bases, with 8 bases separating them. The CDR3 sequence is 14 residues long. CDR3 in amino acids: CASSNRDSNQPQHF. DNA of the CDR3: TGTGCCAGCAGTAACAGGGATAGCAATCAGCCCCAGCATTTT.

The chain has TRBV20-1 and TRBJ2-1, with a possible D match to TRBD2 (7 bases). The V gene lost 3 bases and the J gene lost 15 bases, with 24 bases spanning the gap. Germline V gene sequence: CDR1 DFQATT, CDR2 SNEGSKA (reference sequence). The CDR3 runs 14 residues. CDR3 nucleotide sequence: TGCAGTGCTAGGTCCCCGGGACCGGGGGGCAGACGGTTCTTC. This translates into CSARSPGPGGRRFF.

The sample holds a few counts of this clonotype. The chain is built from TRBV12-3 or TRBV12-4 and TRBJ1-2; D gene uncertain. V lost 4 bases and J 8 bases, leaving 17 bases between the germline ends. The CDR3 spans 14 residues. For the CDR3, the DNA is TGTGCCAGCAGTTCCGGTGTAGGTGGTTTAGGCTACACCTTC. It encodes CASSSGVGGLGYTF.

To note about this clonotype: Since a much larger clone is just one base distant, this may be a read error. The CDR3 DNA sequence: TGTGCCGGCAGCTTCGGTGAAAAACTGTTTTTT. Encoded protein: CAGSFGEKLFF. The chain combines TRBV5-5 with TRBJ1-4; D gene ambiguous. Germline CDR1 SGHKS, CDR2 YYEKEE (reference sequence). This CDR3 is built from 11 residues.

The rearrangement links TRBV6-5 to TRBJ1-1, with D unresolved. Germline-derived CDR1 and CDR2 are MNHEY and SVGAGI. The CDR3 is 15 residues long. Trimming took off 2 bases at V and 1 base at J, with 11 bases between the two ends. The CDR3 DNA reads as TGTGCCAGCAGTTACACGGCGATGGAGAACACTGAAGCTTTCTTT. This encodes CASSYTAMENTEAFF.

The sample holds a few counts of this clonotype. The V gene is TRBV20-1, the J gene TRBJ2-3; D possibly corresponds to TRBD2 (6 bases). The CDR3 is 15 amino acids. V was cut by 6 bases and J by 0 bases, with 16 bases left in between. Germline assignment: CDR1 DFQATT and CDR2 SNEGSKA (reference sequence). The CDR3: CSAIPGLVSTDTQYF. CDR3 bases: TGCAGTGCAATCCCGGGACTCGTTAGCACAGATACGCAGTATTTT.

This chain's CDR3 is CASREGEEAFF. The CDR3 DNA reads TGTGCCAGCAGGGAGGGAGAGGAAGCTTTCTTT. The V and J genes are TRBV25-1 and TRBJ1-1; D gene unclear. This CDR3 is built from 11 residues. CDR1 is MGHDK, CDR2 SYGVNS, per germline. Trimming stripped 6 bases from V and 8 bases from J, with 10 bases between.